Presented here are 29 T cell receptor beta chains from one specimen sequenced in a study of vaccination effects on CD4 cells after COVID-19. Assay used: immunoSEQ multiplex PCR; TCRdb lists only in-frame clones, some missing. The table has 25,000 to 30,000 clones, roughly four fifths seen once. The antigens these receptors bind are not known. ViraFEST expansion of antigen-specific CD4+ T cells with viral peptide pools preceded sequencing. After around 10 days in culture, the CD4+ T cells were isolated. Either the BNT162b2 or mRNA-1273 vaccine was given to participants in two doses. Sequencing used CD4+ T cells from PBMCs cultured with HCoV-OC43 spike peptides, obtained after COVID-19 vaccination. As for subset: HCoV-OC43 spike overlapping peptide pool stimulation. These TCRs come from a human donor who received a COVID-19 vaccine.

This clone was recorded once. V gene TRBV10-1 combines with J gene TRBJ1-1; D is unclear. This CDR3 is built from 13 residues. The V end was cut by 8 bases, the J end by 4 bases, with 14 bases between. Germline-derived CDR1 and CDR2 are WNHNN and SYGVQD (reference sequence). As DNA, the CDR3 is TGCGCCAGCCTTTCCTCGGCTGGCACTGAAGCTTTCTTT. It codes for CASLSSAGTEAFF.

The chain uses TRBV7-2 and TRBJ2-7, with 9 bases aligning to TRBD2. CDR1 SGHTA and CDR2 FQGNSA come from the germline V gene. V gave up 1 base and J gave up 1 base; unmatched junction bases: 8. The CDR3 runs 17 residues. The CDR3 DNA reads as TGTGCCAGCAGCTTAGGCGGGGGGGCCAGTGGGTCCTACGAGCAGTACTTC. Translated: CASSLGGGASGSYEQYF.

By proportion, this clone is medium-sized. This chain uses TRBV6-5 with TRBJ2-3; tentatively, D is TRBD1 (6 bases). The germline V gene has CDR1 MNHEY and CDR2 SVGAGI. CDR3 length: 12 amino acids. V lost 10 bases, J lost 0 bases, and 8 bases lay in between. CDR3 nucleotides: TGTGCCACCGACAGGAGCACAGATACGCAGTATTTT. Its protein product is CATDRSTDTQYF.

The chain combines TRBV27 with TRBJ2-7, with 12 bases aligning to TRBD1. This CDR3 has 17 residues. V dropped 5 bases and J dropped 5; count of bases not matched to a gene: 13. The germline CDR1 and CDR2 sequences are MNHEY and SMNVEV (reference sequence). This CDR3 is CASSQPLGQGATNEQYF. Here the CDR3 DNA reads TGTGCCAGCAGTCAACCTCTGGGACAGGGGGCGACGAACGAGCAGTACTTC.

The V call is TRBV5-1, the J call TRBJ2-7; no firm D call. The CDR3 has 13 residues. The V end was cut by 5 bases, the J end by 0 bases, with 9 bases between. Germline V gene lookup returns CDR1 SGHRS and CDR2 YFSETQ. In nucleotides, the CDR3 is TGCGCCAGCAGGCAGATTTCCTCCTACGAGCAGTACTTC. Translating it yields CASRQISSYEQYF. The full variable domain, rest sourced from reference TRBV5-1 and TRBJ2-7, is KAGVTQTPRYLIKTRGQQVTLSCSPISGHRSVSWYQQTPGQGLQFLFEYFSETQRNKGNFPGRFSGRQFSNSRSEMNVSTLELGDSALYLCASRQISSYEQYFGPGTRLTVT.

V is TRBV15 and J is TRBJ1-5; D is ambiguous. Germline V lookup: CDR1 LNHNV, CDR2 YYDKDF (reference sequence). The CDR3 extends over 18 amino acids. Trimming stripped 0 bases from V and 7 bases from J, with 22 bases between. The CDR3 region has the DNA TGTGCCACCAGCAGAGAATCGCCGGATTGGGCTAACTGGCAGCCCCAGCATTTT. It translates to CATSRESPDWANWQPQHF.

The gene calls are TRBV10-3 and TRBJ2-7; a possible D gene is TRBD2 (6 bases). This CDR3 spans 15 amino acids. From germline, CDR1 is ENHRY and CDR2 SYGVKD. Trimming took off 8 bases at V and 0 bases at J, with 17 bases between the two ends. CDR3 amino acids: CAIGSGRYSSYEQYF. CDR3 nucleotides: TGTGCCATCGGTAGCGGCCGTTATAGCTCCTACGAGCAGTACTTC.

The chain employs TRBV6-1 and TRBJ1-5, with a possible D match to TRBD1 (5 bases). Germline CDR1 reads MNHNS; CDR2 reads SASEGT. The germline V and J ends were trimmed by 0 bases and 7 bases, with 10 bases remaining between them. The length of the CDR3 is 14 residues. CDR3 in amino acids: CASSEAGGGQPQHF. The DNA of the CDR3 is TGTGCCAGCAGTGAAGCGGGGGGGGGACAGCCCCAGCATTTT.

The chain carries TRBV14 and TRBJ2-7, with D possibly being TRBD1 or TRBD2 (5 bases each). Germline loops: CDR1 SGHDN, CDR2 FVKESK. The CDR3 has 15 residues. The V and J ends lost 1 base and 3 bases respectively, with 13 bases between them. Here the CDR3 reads CASSQVWGRHYEQYF. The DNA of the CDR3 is TGTGCCAGCAGCCAAGTCTGGGGGAGACACTACGAGCAGTACTTC.

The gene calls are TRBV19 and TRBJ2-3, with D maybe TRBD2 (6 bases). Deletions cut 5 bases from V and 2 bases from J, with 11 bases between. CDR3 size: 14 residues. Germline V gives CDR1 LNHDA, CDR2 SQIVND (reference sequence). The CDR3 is CASSAGLTTDTQYF. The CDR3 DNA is TGTGCCAGTAGTGCGGGACTGACCACAGATACGCAGTATTTT.

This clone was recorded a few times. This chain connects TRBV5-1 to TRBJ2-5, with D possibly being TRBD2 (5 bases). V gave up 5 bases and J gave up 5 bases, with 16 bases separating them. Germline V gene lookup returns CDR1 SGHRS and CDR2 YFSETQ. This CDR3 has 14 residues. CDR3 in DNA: TGCGCCAGCAGGTCAAAAGGCGGGTTGGAGACCCAGTACTTC. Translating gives CASRSKGGLETQYF.

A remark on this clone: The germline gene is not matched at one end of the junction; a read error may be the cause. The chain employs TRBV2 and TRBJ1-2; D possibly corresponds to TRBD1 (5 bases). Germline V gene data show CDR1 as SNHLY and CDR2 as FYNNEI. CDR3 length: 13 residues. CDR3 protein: CASREDSPYGYTF. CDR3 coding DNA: TGTGCCAGCAGGGAAGACAGCCCCTATGGCTACACCTTC.

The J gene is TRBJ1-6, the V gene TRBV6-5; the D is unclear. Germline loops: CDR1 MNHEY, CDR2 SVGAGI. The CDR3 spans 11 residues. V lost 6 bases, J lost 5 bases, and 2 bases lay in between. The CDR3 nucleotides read TGTGCCAGCAGGAATAATTCACCCCTCCACTTT. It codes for CASRNNSPLHF.

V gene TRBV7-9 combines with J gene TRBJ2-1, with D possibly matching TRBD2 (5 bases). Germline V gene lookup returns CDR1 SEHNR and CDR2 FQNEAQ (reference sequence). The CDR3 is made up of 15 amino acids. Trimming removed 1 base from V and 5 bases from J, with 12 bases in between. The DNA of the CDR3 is TGTGCCAGCAGCTTAGGAGCGACTACTAACAATGAGCAGTTCTTC. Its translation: CASSLGATTNNEQFF. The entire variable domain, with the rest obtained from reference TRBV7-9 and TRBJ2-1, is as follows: DTGVSQNPRHKITKRGQNVTFRCDPISEHNRLYWYRQTLGQGPEFLTYFQNEAQLEKSRLLSDRFSAERPKGSFSTLEIQRTEQGDSAMYLCASSLGATTNNEQFFGPGTRLTVL.

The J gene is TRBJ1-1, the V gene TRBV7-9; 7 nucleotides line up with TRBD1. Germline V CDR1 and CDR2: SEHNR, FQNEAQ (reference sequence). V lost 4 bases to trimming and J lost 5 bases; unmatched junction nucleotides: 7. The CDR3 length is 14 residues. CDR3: CASSSQGGLTEAFF. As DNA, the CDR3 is TGTGCCAGCAGCTCCCAGGGGGGGTTAACTGAAGCTTTCTTT.

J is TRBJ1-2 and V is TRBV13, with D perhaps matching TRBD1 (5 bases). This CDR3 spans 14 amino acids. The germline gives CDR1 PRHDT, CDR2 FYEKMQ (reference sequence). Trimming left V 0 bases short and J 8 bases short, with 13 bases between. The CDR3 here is CASSLGRQGGGYTF. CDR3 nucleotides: TGTGCCAGCAGCTTAGGCCGGCAGGGTGGCGGCTACACCTTC.

The CDR3 region is CASSPGTGEETQYF. In DNA, the CDR3 is TGTGCCAGCAGTCCCGGGACAGGGGAGGAGACCCAGTACTTC. The chain employs TRBV27 and TRBJ2-5; 10 bases match TRBD1. The CDR3 spans 14 residues. The V gene's germline CDR1 is MNHEY and CDR2 SMNVEV (reference sequence). J lost 5 bases, V lost 5 bases, and 5 bases had no gene match.

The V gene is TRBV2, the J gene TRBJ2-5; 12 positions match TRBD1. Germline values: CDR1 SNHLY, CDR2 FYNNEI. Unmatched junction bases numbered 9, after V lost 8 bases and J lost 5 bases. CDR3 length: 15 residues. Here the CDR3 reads CASLSGTGGRETQYF. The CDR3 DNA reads TGTGCCAGCTTATCCGGGACAGGGGGCAGGGAGACCCAGTACTTC.

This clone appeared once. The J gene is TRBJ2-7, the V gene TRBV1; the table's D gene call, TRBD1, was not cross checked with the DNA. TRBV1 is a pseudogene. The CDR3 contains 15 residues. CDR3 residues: CTSSPPTGGAYEQYF. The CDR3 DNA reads TGCACCAGCAGCCCCCCCACAGGCGGAGCCTACGAGCAGTACTTC.

The CDR3 bases are TGCGCCAGCAGCTTGTCACAGGGTGCTGGAAACACCATATATTTT. This codes for CASSLSQGAGNTIYF. V is TRBV5-1 and J is TRBJ1-3; TRBD1 might be the D (6 bases). Trimming cost V 1 base and J 2 bases, with 10 bases left between them. The CDR3 consists of 15 residues. CDR1 is SGHRS and CDR2 is YFSETQ in the germline V gene. The full variable domain, in which reference TRBV5-1 and TRBJ1-3 provide the parts outside the CDR3, is KAGVTQTPRYLIKTRGQQVTLSCSPISGHRSVSWYQQTPGQGLQFLFEYFSETQRNKGNFPGRFSGRQFSNSRSEMNVSTLELGDSALYLCASSLSQGAGNTIYFGEGSWLTVV.

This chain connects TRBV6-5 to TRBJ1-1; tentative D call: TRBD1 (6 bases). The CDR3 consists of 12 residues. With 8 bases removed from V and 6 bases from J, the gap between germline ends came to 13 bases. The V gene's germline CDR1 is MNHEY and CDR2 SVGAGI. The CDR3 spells CASGTGWAEAFF. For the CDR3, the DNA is TGTGCCAGCGGTACAGGGTGGGCTGAAGCTTTCTTT.

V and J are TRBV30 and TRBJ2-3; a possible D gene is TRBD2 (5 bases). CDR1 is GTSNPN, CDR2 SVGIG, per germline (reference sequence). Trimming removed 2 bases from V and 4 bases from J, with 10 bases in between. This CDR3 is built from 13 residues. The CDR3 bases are TGTGCCTGGAGTCAGCGGAACTCAGATACGCAGTATTTT. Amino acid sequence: CAWSQRNSDTQYF.

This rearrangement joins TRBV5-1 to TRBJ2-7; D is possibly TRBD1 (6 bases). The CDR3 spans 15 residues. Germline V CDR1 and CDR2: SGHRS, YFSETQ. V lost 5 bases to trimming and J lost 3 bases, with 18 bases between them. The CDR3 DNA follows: TGCGCCAGCAGTCGAGGTCAGGGGAACTACTACGAGCAGTACTTC. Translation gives CASSRGQGNYYEQYF.

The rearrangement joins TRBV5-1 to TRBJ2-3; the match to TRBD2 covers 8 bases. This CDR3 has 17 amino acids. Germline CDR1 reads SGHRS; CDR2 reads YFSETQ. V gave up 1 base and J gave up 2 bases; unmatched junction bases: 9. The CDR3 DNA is TGCGCCAGCAGCTTGTCTGGACTAGCTTCAACCACAGATACGCAGTATTTT. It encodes CASSLSGLASTTDTQYF.

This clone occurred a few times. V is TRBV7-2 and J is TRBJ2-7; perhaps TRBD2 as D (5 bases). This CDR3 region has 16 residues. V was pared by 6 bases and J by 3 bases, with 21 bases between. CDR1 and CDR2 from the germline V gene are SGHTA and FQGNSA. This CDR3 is CASSLPTSSLYYEQYF. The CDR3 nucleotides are TGTGCCAGCAGTCTTCCTACTAGTTCCCTTTACTACGAGCAGTACTTC.

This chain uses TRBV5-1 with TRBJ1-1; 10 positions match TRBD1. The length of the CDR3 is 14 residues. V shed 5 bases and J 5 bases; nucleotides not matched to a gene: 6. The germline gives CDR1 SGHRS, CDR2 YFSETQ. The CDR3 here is CASSYRDRGTEAFF. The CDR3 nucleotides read TGCGCCAGCAGTTACCGGGACAGGGGAACTGAAGCTTTCTTT.

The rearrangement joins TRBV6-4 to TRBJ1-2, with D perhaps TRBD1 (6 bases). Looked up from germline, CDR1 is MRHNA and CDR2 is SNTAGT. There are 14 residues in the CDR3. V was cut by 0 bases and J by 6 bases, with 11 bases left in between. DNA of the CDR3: TGTGCCAGCAGTGACTCTGGACAGTCGAATGGCTACACCTTC. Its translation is CASSDSGQSNGYTF.

Written as DNA, the CDR3 is TGTGCCAGCAACAGGGGCGGGAGCACCTACAATGAGCAGTTCTTC. This gives the protein CASNRGGSTYNEQFF. This chain links TRBV5-4 with TRBJ2-1, with D perhaps given as TRBD1 or TRBD2 (7 bases each). Trimming stripped 6 bases from V and 2 bases from J, with 15 bases between. The germline V gene encodes CDR1 SGHNT and CDR2 YYREEE (reference sequence). The CDR3 runs to 15 residues.

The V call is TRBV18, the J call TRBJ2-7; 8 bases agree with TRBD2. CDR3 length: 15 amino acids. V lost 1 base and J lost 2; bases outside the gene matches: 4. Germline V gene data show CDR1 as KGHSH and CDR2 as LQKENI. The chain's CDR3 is CASSPRGTRTYEQYF. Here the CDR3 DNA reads TGTGCCAGCTCACCACGCGGGACTAGAACCTACGAGCAGTACTTC. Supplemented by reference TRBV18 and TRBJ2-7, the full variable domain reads NAGVMQNPRHLVRRRGQEARLRCSPMKGHSHVYWYRQLPEEGLKFMVYLQKENIIDESGMPKERFSAEFPKEGPSILRIQQVVRGDSAAYFCASSPRGTRTYEQYFGPGTRLTVT.